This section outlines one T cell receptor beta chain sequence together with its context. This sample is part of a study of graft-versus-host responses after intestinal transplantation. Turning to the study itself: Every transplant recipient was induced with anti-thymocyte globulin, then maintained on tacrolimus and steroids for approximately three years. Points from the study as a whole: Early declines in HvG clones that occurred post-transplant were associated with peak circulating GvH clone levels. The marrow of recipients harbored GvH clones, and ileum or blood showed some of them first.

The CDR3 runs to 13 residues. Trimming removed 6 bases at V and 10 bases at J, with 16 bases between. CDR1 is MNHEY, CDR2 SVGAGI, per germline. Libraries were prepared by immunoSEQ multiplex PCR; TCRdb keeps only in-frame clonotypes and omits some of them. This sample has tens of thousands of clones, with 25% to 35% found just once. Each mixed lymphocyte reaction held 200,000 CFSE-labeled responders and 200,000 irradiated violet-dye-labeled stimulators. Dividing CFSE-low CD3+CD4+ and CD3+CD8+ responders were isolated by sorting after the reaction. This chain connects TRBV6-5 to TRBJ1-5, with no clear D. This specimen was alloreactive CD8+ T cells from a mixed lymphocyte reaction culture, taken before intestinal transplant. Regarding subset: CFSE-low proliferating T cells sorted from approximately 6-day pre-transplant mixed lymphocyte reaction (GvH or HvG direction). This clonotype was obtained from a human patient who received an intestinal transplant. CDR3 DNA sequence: TGTGCCAGCAGACCGGTTAGGGTTGATCCCCAGCATTTT. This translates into CASRPVRVDPQHF.